These 22 T cell receptor beta chains originate from one sample sequenced in a study of shared clonotypes between healthy human individuals. The repertoire was sequenced with immunoSEQ multiplex PCR; TCRdb's copy has only in-frame clones and lacks some. The profile covers about a million clones, with 60% to 85% appearing a single time and 0.85% to 1% taken by the ten largest. The specimen sequenced was memory CD4+ T cells from PBMCs. As to subset: CD45RA-negative fraction. These receptors came from a man aged 18 to 29 in good health. Some clones in this sample may be carry-over from other donors' samples.

This chain connects TRBV6-1 to TRBJ2-7; D is undetermined. Germline V lookup: CDR1 MNHNS, CDR2 SASEGT. V was clipped by 2 bases and J by 7 bases, with 12 bases between them. This CDR3 has 13 amino acids. Here the CDR3 reads CASSETGPTEQYF. The CDR3 DNA follows: TGTGCCAGCAGTGAAACCGGGCCAACTGAGCAGTACTTC.

V and J are TRBV6-5 and TRBJ2-7; TRBD2 is a possible D gene (7 bases). CDR1 and CDR2 (germline): MNHEY, SVGAGI. V gave up 7 bases and J gave up 0 bases, with 13 bases separating them. The CDR3 is 14 amino acids. Here the CDR3 DNA reads TGTGCCAGCACCGGGGGGACAAGCTCCTACGAGCAGTACTTC. This codes for CASTGGTSSYEQYF.

V gene TRBV5-1 combines with J gene TRBJ1-1, with 7 positions matching TRBD1. The CDR3 runs to 15 residues. The V segment lost 3 bases and the J segment 1 base; nucleotides outside the gene matches: 6. The germline CDR1 and CDR2 sequences are SGHRS and YFSETQ. This CDR3 reads CASSSRQGGNTEAFF. CDR3 coding DNA: TGCGCCAGCAGCTCCCGACAGGGAGGGAACACTGAAGCTTTCTTT.

The chain has TRBV10-3 and TRBJ2-1, with D possibly TRBD1 on 5 matching bases. There are 13 residues in the CDR3. CDR1 is ENHRY, CDR2 SYGVKD, per germline. Trimming took 7 bases from V and 2 from J, leaving 9 bases between them. The CDR3 reads CAIIKGPYNEQFF. The CDR3 nucleotides are TGTGCCATCATTAAGGGGCCCTACAATGAGCAGTTCTTC.

Notes on this clone: One junction end does not reproduce the germline sequence, and a read error may be involved. The V gene is TRBV7-9, the J gene TRBJ1-4, with 7 bases identical to TRBD1. This CDR3 is 16 amino acids long. Per the germline V gene, CDR1 is SEHNR and CDR2 is FQNEAQ (reference sequence). The chain's CDR3 is CASSLNTGARGGKPFF. CDR3 sequence (DNA): TGTGCCAGCAGCTTAAATACAGGGGCGAGAGGTGGAAAACCGTTTTTT.

About this clone: One end of the junction does not line up with germline, which may come from a read error. The chain combines TRBV30 with TRBJ2-1, with D perhaps matching TRBD1 (6 bases). Germline lookup yields CDR1 GTSNPN and CDR2 SVGIG (reference sequence). The CDR3 sequence is 15 residues long. In DNA form, the CDR3 reads TGTGCCTGGAGCCAGGGGCGTAACGGGTACAATGGGCAGTTCTTC. Its protein product is CAWSQGRNGYNGQFF.

This clone showed up just a few times. This chain links TRBV9 with TRBJ2-1; 12 bases agree with TRBD2. This CDR3 is built from 16 residues. Germline loops: CDR1 SGDLS, CDR2 YYNGEE. V lost 4 bases and J lost 5; bases outside the gene matches: 7. In DNA form, the CDR3 reads TGTGCCAGCAGCCCCACCGGGACTAGCGGGCACAATGAGCAGTTCTTC. It translates to CASSPTGTSGHNEQFF.

The chain employs TRBV28 and TRBJ1-3; 7 bases map to TRBD1. V lost 0 bases and J lost 2; bases outside the gene matches: 1. This CDR3 has 15 residues. Germline V CDR1 and CDR2: MDHEN, SYDVKM. In DNA form, the CDR3 reads TGTGCCAGCAGTTTATGGCAGGGGGCTGGAAACACCATATATTTT. This gives the protein CASSLWQGAGNTIYF.

The chain couples TRBV27 to TRBJ2-7; 13 bases are shared with TRBD2. J lost 1 base, V lost 6 bases, and 0 bases had no gene match. The CDR3 covers 14 residues. CDR1 and CDR2 (germline): MNHEY, SMNVEV (reference sequence). In DNA form, the CDR3 reads TGTGCCAGCAGGGGACTAGCGGGGTCCTACGAGCAGTACTTC. Its translation: CASRGLAGSYEQYF.

V gene TRBV2 combines with J gene TRBJ2-1, with D maybe TRBD2 (6 bases). V was cut by 4 bases and J by 6 bases, with 19 bases left in between. CDR3 length: 16 residues. CDR1 and CDR2 (germline): SNHLY, FYNNEI. CDR3 DNA sequence: TGTGCCAGCAGTGTTACGGGGGTACTTCGTTTCAATGAGCAGTTCTTC. It codes for CASSVTGVLRFNEQFF.

This clone was seen only once. This same CDR3 is encoded by further DNA sequences in the sample. J is TRBJ1-2 and V is TRBV28; D is ambiguous. CDR1 is MDHEN and CDR2 is SYDVKM in the germline V gene. Trimming removed 6 bases at V and 4 bases at J, with 9 bases between. CDR3 length equals 12 residues. The CDR3 DNA is TGTGCCAGCAGCTTGACGGCCTATGGCTACACCTTC. This gives the protein CASSLTAYGYTF.

This clone was counted once. V gene TRBV19 combines with J gene TRBJ2-7; D perhaps matches TRBD1 (6 bases). This CDR3 has 15 amino acids. The V and J ends lost 4 bases and 6 bases respectively, with 19 bases between them. CDR1 and CDR2 from the germline V gene are LNHDA and SQIVND (reference sequence). CDR3 in amino acids: CASSKLQGRASEQYF. The CDR3 DNA follows: TGTGCCAGTAGTAAACTACAGGGTCGTGCTAGCGAGCAGTACTTC.

This rearrangement joins TRBV27 to TRBJ1-1, with 9 nucleotides matching TRBD1. This CDR3 spans 16 amino acids. V was pared by 8 bases and J by 0 bases, with 10 bases of the junction left unmatched. Germline V gene lookup returns CDR1 MNHEY and CDR2 SMNVEV (reference sequence). The CDR3 nucleotides read TGTGCCAGCGCCCCTTTTGGGGACAGGGTGAACACTGAAGCTTTCTTT. It is translated as CASAPFGDRVNTEAFF.

This chain links TRBV18 with TRBJ2-5, with a tentative D call TRBD1 (5 bases). The CDR3 is made up of 15 amino acids. Germline V CDR1 and CDR2: KGHSH, LQKENI. With 4 bases removed from V and 5 bases from J, the gap between germline ends came to 17 bases. CDR3 amino acids: CASSLVTGPSETQYF. CDR3 nucleotide sequence: TGTGCCAGCTCACTAGTAACAGGCCCTTCGGAGACCCAGTACTTC.

Here the CDR3 reads CASSLAGVSYGYTF. CDR3 nucleotides: TGTGCCAGCAGCTTAGCGGGGGTCAGCTATGGCTACACCTTC. V and J are TRBV11-2 and TRBJ1-2, with D tentatively TRBD1 (5 bases). The CDR3 spans 14 residues. Germline-derived CDR1 and CDR2 are SGHAT and FQNNGV. V was cut by 1 base and J by 4 bases, with 10 bases left in between.

The rearrangement links TRBV5-6 to TRBJ1-1; possibly TRBD1 for D (5 bases). The CDR3 is 13 amino acids. Germline V gene lookup returns CDR1 SGHDT and CDR2 YYEEEE. Trimming took 1 base from V and 6 from J, leaving 10 bases between them. The CDR3 DNA is TGTGCCAGCAGCTTGTGGGGGGTCGCTGAAGCTTTCTTT. It codes for CASSLWGVAEAFF.

V usage is TRBV6-1 and J usage is TRBJ2-7; D not certain. The ends were cut back, 6 bases at V and 6 bases at J, with 12 bases in the middle. CDR3 length: 12 residues. Germline V lookup: CDR1 MNHNS, CDR2 SASEGT. The CDR3 loop reads CASRNLDPEQYF. As DNA, the CDR3 is TGTGCCAGCAGGAATTTGGACCCCGAGCAGTACTTC.

Note on this clone: A single base is all that separates this from a far larger clone, so a read error is likely. The same CDR3 can be traced to other DNA sequences in this sample. The J gene is TRBJ2-2, the V gene TRBV11-2; weak D call: TRBD1 (6 bases). Trimming took 3 bases from V and 6 from J, leaving 17 bases between them. CDR3 length equals 16 residues. Per germline, CDR1 SGHAT and CDR2 FQNNGV. The CDR3 loop reads CASSFTPTGSAGELFF. In DNA, the CDR3 is TGTGCCAGCAGCTTCACACCAACAGGGTCTGCCGGGGAGCTGTTTTTT.

The rearrangement links TRBV7-9 to TRBJ1-1; D is possibly TRBD1 (5 bases). The length of the CDR3 is 14 residues. V lost 6 bases to trimming and J lost 2 bases, with 13 bases between them. Germline V gene lookup returns CDR1 SEHNR and CDR2 FQNEAQ (reference sequence). In nucleotides, the CDR3 is TGTGCCAGCAGGGAGGGGACGCTCAACACTGAAGCTTTCTTT. This codes for CASREGTLNTEAFF.

CDR3 nucleotide sequence: TGCGCCAGCAGCTCTAGGACTAGCGCCTACGAGCAGTACTTC. Translated: CASSSRTSAYEQYF. This sequence joins TRBV5-1 and TRBJ2-7; 9 bases align to TRBD2. Germline loops: CDR1 SGHRS, CDR2 YFSETQ. J was trimmed by 2 bases and V by 3 bases; bases with no gene match: 3. This CDR3 contains 14 residues.

This clone was observed many times. The chain combines TRBV5-4 with TRBJ1-2; perhaps TRBD1 as D (6 bases). The ends were cut back, 9 bases at V and 0 bases at J, with 12 bases in the middle. The CDR3 contains 13 residues. CDR1 is SGHNT and CDR2 is YYREEE in the germline V gene (reference sequence). CDR3 region: CATGQTSNYGYTF. Written as DNA, the CDR3 is TGTGCCACCGGACAGACTTCTAACTATGGCTACACCTTC. The full variable domain, completed using reference TRBV5-4 and TRBJ1-2, is ETGVTQSPTHLIKTRGQQVTLRCSSQSGHNTVSWYQQALGQGPQFIFQYYREEENGRGNFPPRFSGLQFPNYSSELNVNALELDDSALYLCATGQTSNYGYTFGSGTRLTVV.

This clone was picked up one time. This may stem from a read error, because a much larger clone lies one nucleotide away. Other DNA sequences in this sample translate to the same CDR3. The rearrangement links TRBV27 to TRBJ1-5; 9 nucleotides match TRBD1. Germline CDR1 MNHEY, CDR2 SMNVEV (reference sequence). Trimming at V came to 3 bases and at J to 4 bases, leaving 1 base not matched to a gene. The CDR3 runs 14 residues. As DNA, the CDR3 is TGTGCCAGCAGTTTCGGGACAGGGAATCAGCCCCAGCATTTT. It specifies CASSFGTGNQPQHF.